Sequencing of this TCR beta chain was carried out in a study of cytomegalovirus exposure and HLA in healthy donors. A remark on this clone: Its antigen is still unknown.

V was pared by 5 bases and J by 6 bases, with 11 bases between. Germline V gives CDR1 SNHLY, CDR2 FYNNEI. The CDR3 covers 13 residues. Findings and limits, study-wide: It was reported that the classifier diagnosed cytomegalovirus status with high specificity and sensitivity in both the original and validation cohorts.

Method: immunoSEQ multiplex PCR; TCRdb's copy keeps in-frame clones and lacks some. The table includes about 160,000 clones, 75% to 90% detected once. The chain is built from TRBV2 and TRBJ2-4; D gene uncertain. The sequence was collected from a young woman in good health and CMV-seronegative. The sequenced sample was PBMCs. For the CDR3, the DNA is TGTGCCAGCAGTTCCCAATCATCAAACATTCAGTACTTC. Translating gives CASSSQSSNIQYF.